The rows below give T cell receptor beta chains drawn from one sample of a study of monozygotic twins with inflammatory bowel disease. Each CDR3 protein gets one entry in TCRdb, which reprocessed the 5' RACE reads and gives no DNA. In total, the table holds roughly 160,000 distinct CDR3 sequences. Sample: blood. These receptors came from a human donor with ulcerative colitis or Crohn's disease, or a healthy co-twin of an affected twin (not recorded which). The CDR3 runs from the conserved cysteine through the conserved F or W.

j_call,v_call,cdr3_aa
TRBJ2-4,TRBV20-1,CSASGQGAKNIQYF
TRBJ2-5,TRBV5-6,CASSLVGRGGGTQYF
TRBJ2-5,TRBV12-3/TRBV12-4,CASSPLAGGLRKETQYF
TRBJ2-1,TRBV9,CASSGNGLLDEQFF
TRBJ1-2,TRBV19,CASGRGQGYGYTF
TRBJ2-2,TRBV7-9,CASSLEPSGVGGELFF
TRBJ2-2,TRBV18,CASSPPASGSVTGELFF
TRBJ2-3,TRBV21-1,CASSTLLVLAGDEITDTQYF
TRBJ1-1,TRBV20-1,CSARIVGADTEAFF
TRBJ2-7,TRBV29-1,CSVAGTGVTGDNYEQYF
TRBJ1-5,TRBV18,CASSPIQGNQPQHF
TRBJ2-5,TRBV25-1,CATRTGPGETQYF
TRBJ2-1,TRBV7-8,CASSLVLSGLAEGEQFF
TRBJ1-2,TRBV12-3/TRBV12-4,CASSVTPGPNREGYTF
TRBJ1-1,TRBV12-3/TRBV12-4,CASSRVIRNTEAFF
TRBJ2-1,TRBV27,CASSLRLFFNEQFF
TRBJ2-1,TRBV12-3/TRBV12-4,CASSLGGRGVGYNEQFF
TRBJ2-7,TRBV11-3,CASSQPGTSVSPTSYEQYF
TRBJ1-2,TRBV18,CASSPVSDSFIYGYTF
TRBJ1-4,TRBV7-2,CASSLQGGVQEKLFF
TRBJ2-7,TRBV7-6,CASSLEGVGVHEQYF
TRBJ2-3,TRBV3-1,CASSHSRDRGITDTQYF
TRBJ2-5,TRBV27,CASRAQGETQYF
TRBJ2-1,TRBV11-2,CASSLDGASSDEQFF
TRBJ2-5,TRBV7-2,CASSHRGGTGIGETQYF
TRBJ1-5,TRBV4-3,CASSQGFSNQPQHF
TRBJ1-4,TRBV5-1,CASSRGGAGETNEKLFF